This TCR beta chain was observed in a study of CD8 T cell repertoires and HIV-1 epitope variants. Across the study: Separate from the cultures, 1M uncultured T cells served as baseline.

Germline V gives CDR1 MDHEN, CDR2 SYDVKM. Trimming removed 5 bases at V and 8 bases at J, with 14 bases between. This CDR3 has 13 residues. About this clone itself: Its specificity is unknown.

Only in-frame clones appear in the TCRdb table, and some are missing; sequencing was by immunoSEQ multiplex PCR. The table records about 90,000 clones, 70% to 75% of them present only once. Notes on the study in general: About 5 clonotypes recognized Nef KF9, one HW9, none TAALDMSHF.

This clonotype was sampled from a male donor with HIV. The chain employs TRBV28 and TRBJ2-3; D gene ambiguous. Material: uncultured baseline CD8+ T cells from peripheral blood mononuclear cells (PBMCs). The CDR3 nucleotides read TGTGCCAGCAGTCCGAGTCCGAAGACTACGCAGTATTTT. Translation gives CASSPSPKTTQYF. The entire variable domain, with the rest obtained from reference TRBV28 and TRBJ2-3, is as follows: DVKVTQSSRYLVKRTGEKVFLECVQDMDHENMFWYRQDPGLGLRLIYFSYDVKMKEKGDIPEGYSVSREKKERFSLILESASTNQTSMYLCASSPSPKTTQYFGPGTRLTVL.